The 26 T cell receptor beta chains reported below all come from one sample, sequenced in a study of blood T cells in healthy people across ages. A second roughly 6 to 11 cycle PCR used barcoded and J-beta primers. TCRdb reprocessed the 5' RACE reads with MiXCR, giving one entry per CDR3 protein. This table holds approximately 730,000 distinct CDR3 sequences, roughly 43% found once. Sequencing used blood. These receptors came from a woman in her sixties or seventies in good health.

V usage is TRBV4-1 and J usage is TRBJ1-2; D perhaps matches TRBD1 (6 bases). CDR1 and CDR2 (germline): MGHRA, YSYEKL. The CDR3 totals 16 residues. The ends were cut back, 0 bases at V and 0 bases at J, with 11 bases in the middle. In DNA, the CDR3 is TGCGCCAGCAGCCAAGAAAGGACAGCCACTAACTATGGCTACACCTTC. Translation: CASSQERTATNYGYTF.

The rearrangement uses TRBV7-2 and TRBJ2-3, with D perhaps being TRBD1 or TRBD2 (5 bases each). V lost 2 bases and J 3 bases, leaving 24 bases between the germline ends. The CDR3 consists of 19 residues. Looked up from germline, CDR1 is SGHTA and CDR2 is FQGNSA. The CDR3 DNA is TGTGCCAGCAGCTTATGGGGCCCCGGGACCAGGGTGAAAACAGATACGCAGTATTTT. Translation: CASSLWGPGTRVKTDTQYF.

The chain links TRBV12-3 or TRBV12-4 to TRBJ1-2; D uncertain. The CDR3 covers 15 residues. V gave up 5 bases and J gave up 8 bases, with 21 bases separating them. The CDR3 loop reads CASSPLTGSVGGYTF. CDR3 DNA sequence: TGTGCCAGCAGTCCCTTGACCGGGTCCGTGGGCGGCTACACCTTC.

This chain uses TRBV20-1 with TRBJ1-5; 9 bases fit TRBD1. Germline V gene data show CDR1 as DFQATT and CDR2 as SNEGSKA (reference sequence). The CDR3 loop spans 16 amino acids. V was clipped by 4 bases and J by 0 bases; unmatched bases: 7. For the CDR3, the DNA is TGCAGTGCTAATCGCGGACAGGGGTATAGCAATCAGCCCCAGCATTTT. This sequence encodes CSANRGQGYSNQPQHF.

V usage is TRBV4-3 and J usage is TRBJ2-3, with D hard to call. CDR3 length: 15 amino acids. Trimming stripped 7 bases from V and 4 bases from J, with 18 bases between. Germline V lookup: CDR1 LGHNA, CDR2 YSLEER. The CDR3 coding sequence is TGCGCCAGCAATCAAGATCGAGCAGTACCAGATACGCAGTATTTT. Residues: CASNQDRAVPDTQYF.

The CDR3 region has the DNA TGTGCCACCAGGGGGGGGGAAGGAAACACTGAAGCTTTCTTT. Amino acid sequence: CATRGGEGNTEAFF. The genes are TRBV15 and TRBJ1-1; D possibly corresponds to TRBD1 (5 bases). This CDR3 comprises 14 residues. The V end was cut by 6 bases, the J end by 2 bases, with 13 bases between. Germline assignment: CDR1 LNHNV and CDR2 YYDKDF (reference sequence). Looking up the rest from reference TRBV15 and TRBJ1-1 gives the full variable domain: DAMVIQNPRYQVTQFGKPVTLSCSQTLNHNVMYWYQQKSSQAPKLLFHYYDKDFNNEADTPDNFQSRRPNTSFCFLDIRSPGLGDTAMYLCATRGGEGNTEAFFGQGTRLTVV.

CDR3 coding DNA: TGCAGTGCTAGAGATACTCTAGCGGGGCTCCAAGAGACCCAGTACTTC. Residues: CSARDTLAGLQETQYF. This sequence joins TRBV20-1 and TRBJ2-5; 9 bases line up with TRBD2. Trimming at V came to 0 bases and at J to 1 base, leaving 6 bases not matched to a gene. This CDR3 has 16 amino acids. CDR1 DFQATT and CDR2 SNEGSKA come from the germline V gene (reference sequence).

The J gene is TRBJ1-1, the V gene TRBV10-3, with 8 bases that match TRBD1. The CDR3 length is 17 residues. With V trimmed by 3 bases and J by 3 bases, 12 bases remained unmatched. The germline CDR1 and CDR2 sequences are ENHRY and SYGVKD. The DNA of the CDR3 is TGTGCCATCAGTGACCCCATCGGGGCAGGGGGCTACACTGAAGCTTTCTTT. It specifies CAISDPIGAGGYTEAFF.

The chain links TRBV4-3 to TRBJ2-3; D is possibly TRBD2 (5 bases). With 0 bases removed from V and 7 bases from J, the gap between germline ends came to 14 bases. CDR1 is LGHNA, CDR2 YSLEER, per germline. This CDR3 is built from 15 residues. CDR3 in amino acids: CASSQDEAPGNTQYF. The CDR3 nucleotides read TGCGCCAGCAGCCAAGATGAGGCCCCGGGAAATACGCAGTATTTT.

The chain links TRBV30 to TRBJ1-2; D is uncertain. This CDR3 region has 15 residues. V lost 0 bases to trimming and J lost 7 bases, with 18 bases between them. The V gene's germline CDR1 is GTSNPN and CDR2 SVGIG (reference sequence). The CDR3 is CAWSVLAGGSGGYTF. The CDR3 nucleotides read TGTGCCTGGAGTGTGTTGGCAGGCGGATCTGGTGGCTACACCTTC.

The chain combines TRBV5-1 with TRBJ2-5; D is ambiguous. Trimming pared 2 bases from V and 1 base from J, leaving 9 bases between. The V gene's germline CDR1 is SGHRS and CDR2 YFSETQ. CDR3 length: 14 amino acids. The chain's CDR3 is CASSLLYFQETQYF. The CDR3 DNA is TGCGCCAGCAGCTTATTGTACTTCCAAGAGACCCAGTACTTC.

The table lists this clonotype with many counts. The V call is TRBV4-2, the J call TRBJ2-7; 9 bases fit TRBD1. This CDR3 region has 15 residues. J gave up 1 base and V 1 base, and 2 bases lay outside the gene matches. Germline lookup yields CDR1 LGHNA and CDR2 YNFKEQ. The CDR3: CASSQGGTGSYEQYF. CDR3 coding DNA: TGTGCCAGCAGCCAAGGTGGGACAGGGTCCTACGAGCAGTACTTC.

The chain links TRBV2 to TRBJ2-7; TRBD2 agrees at 8 bases. Trimming at V came to 7 bases and at J to 5 bases, leaving 10 bases not matched to a gene. Germline CDR1 reads SNHLY; CDR2 reads FYNNEI. The CDR3 runs to 14 residues. CDR3 nucleotides: TGTGCCAGCAACGGCGGGAGGTCGAGGGACGAGCAGTACTTC. It specifies CASNGGRSRDEQYF.

This clonotype was recorded at least ten times. This chain links TRBV7-2 with TRBJ2-7, with TRBD2 as a possible D gene (6 bases). V dropped 5 bases and J dropped 0 bases, with 17 bases sitting between them. The CDR3 is 16 amino acids. Germline V gene lookup returns CDR1 SGHTA and CDR2 FQGNSA. CDR3 region: CASSPLGGSSSYEQYF. CDR3 nucleotides: TGTGCCAGCAGCCCCCTGGGGGGATCAAGCTCCTACGAGCAGTACTTC.

This clonotype has a handful of counts. The J gene is TRBJ2-7, the V gene TRBV5-1; possible D gene TRBD2, 5 bases. Germline CDR1 reads SGHRS; CDR2 reads YFSETQ. The CDR3 has 14 residues. V was shortened by 4 bases and J by 0 bases, with 11 bases between the two germline ends. The CDR3 loop is CASSRTGNSYEQYF. The CDR3 DNA reads TGCGCCAGCAGCCGGACTGGCAACTCCTACGAGCAGTACTTC.

This clonotype was detected only a few times. This chain uses TRBV6-1 with TRBJ2-7; 7 bases map to TRBD2. The CDR3 length is 14 residues. V shed 6 bases, J shed 4 bases, and the junction held 9 bases outside the gene matches. Germline V gives CDR1 MNHNS, CDR2 SASEGT. The CDR3 bases are TGTGCCAGCAGGGCGGGACTAACGGAATACGAGCAGTACTTC. Its translation is CASRAGLTEYEQYF.

The chain uses TRBV19 and TRBJ1-1; D remains unclear. Trimming shortened V by 5 bases and J by 5 bases, and 9 bases separated the two germline ends. CDR3 size: 12 residues. Germline loops: CDR1 LNHDA, CDR2 SQIVND (reference sequence). The CDR3: CASSGSSTEAFF. CDR3 coding DNA: TGTGCCAGTAGTGGGTCATCGACTGAAGCTTTCTTT.

This clonotype has at least ten counts. V and J are TRBV7-2 and TRBJ2-3; D is uncertain. The CDR3 contains 14 residues. Deletions cut 0 bases from V and 2 bases from J, with 6 bases between. CDR1 and CDR2 (germline): SGHTA, FQGNSA. The CDR3 reads CASSLAFTTDTQYF. For the CDR3, the DNA is TGTGCCAGCAGCTTAGCGTTTACCACAGATACGCAGTATTTT.

In DNA form, the CDR3 reads TGTGCCACCAGCAGAGAAGGGTCGGGAGACGAAAAACTGTTTTTT. This sequence encodes CATSREGSGDEKLFF. This sequence joins TRBV15 and TRBJ1-4, with D hard to call. The V gene lost 0 bases and the J gene lost 8 bases, with 13 bases spanning the gap. Germline V CDR1 and CDR2: LNHNV, YYDKDF (reference sequence). The CDR3 is 15 residues long.

At least ten counts were recorded for this clonotype. This rearrangement joins TRBV9 to TRBJ2-5; 11 bases fit TRBD2. With V trimmed by 3 bases and J by 11 bases, 12 bases remained unmatched. CDR1 and CDR2 (germline): SGDLS, YYNGEE. This CDR3 has 15 amino acids. The CDR3 spells CASSANVAGGVEQYF. CDR3 in DNA: TGTGCCAGCAGCGCAAATGTAGCGGGAGGGGTGGAGCAGTACTTC.

This chain connects TRBV7-3 to TRBJ2-3; D tentatively reads TRBD1 or TRBD2 (5 bases each). In germline, CDR1 is SGHTA, CDR2 FQGTGA. The CDR3 spans 15 residues. V lost 5 bases and J lost 1, with 13 bases in between. CDR3 in amino acids: CASSRGRLGTDTQYF. CDR3 coding DNA: TGTGCCAGCAGCCGGGGCAGGTTGGGCACAGATACGCAGTATTTT.

In this sample, this clonotype turned up a few times. This chain links TRBV7-9 with TRBJ2-7; tentative D call: TRBD1 (5 bases). Germline lookup yields CDR1 SEHNR and CDR2 FQNEAQ (reference sequence). The CDR3 loop spans 15 amino acids. Trimming stripped 3 bases from V and 0 bases from J, with 12 bases between. CDR3 in DNA: TGTGCCAGCAGCTTGGGGCGGCGGAGCTCCTACGAGCAGTACTTC. Protein: CASSLGRRSSYEQYF. Looking up the rest from reference TRBV7-9 and TRBJ2-7 gives the full variable domain: DTGVSQNPRHKITKRGQNVTFRCDPISEHNRLYWYRQTLGQGPEFLTYFQNEAQLEKSRLLSDRFSAERPKGSFSTLEIQRTEQGDSAMYLCASSLGRRSSYEQYFGPGTRLTVT.

The V gene is TRBV20-1, the J gene TRBJ2-7, with 8 positions matching TRBD1. The V and J ends lost 3 bases and 6 bases, in that order; junction bases with no gene match: 10. The CDR3 is made up of 14 amino acids. The germline gives CDR1 DFQATT, CDR2 SNEGSKA (reference sequence). The CDR3 sequence is CSASVWQGAVEQYF. Written as DNA, the CDR3 is TGCAGTGCTAGTGTATGGCAGGGGGCTGTCGAGCAGTACTTC.

The rearrangement uses TRBV7-9 and TRBJ2-3; D is uncertain. Trimming removed 8 bases from V and 5 bases from J, with 17 bases in between. Germline V gene sequence: CDR1 SEHNR, CDR2 FQNEAQ (reference sequence). CDR3 length: 14 residues. CDR3: CASGNPPPEDTQYF. CDR3 bases: TGTGCCAGCGGCAATCCTCCTCCGGAAGATACGCAGTATTTT.

V gene TRBV4-2 combines with J gene TRBJ2-7, with 9 positions matching TRBD1. This CDR3 spans 20 amino acids. Trimming cost V 1 base and J 4 bases; bases outside gene matches: 20. CDR1 and CDR2 from the germline V gene are LGHNA and YNFKEQ. In nucleotides, the CDR3 is TGTGCCAGCAGCCAAGTCTTGAGTGGGACAGGGATGATAGGGCGGTACGAGCAGTACTTC. Residues: CASSQVLSGTGMIGRYEQYF.

This sequence joins TRBV7-9 and TRBJ1-1; 8 bases fit TRBD1. Germline CDR1 is SEHNR and CDR2 is FQNEAQ (reference sequence). CDR3 length: 14 residues. The V gene end was trimmed by 3 bases and the J gene end by 5 bases; junction bases not matched to a gene: 5. The DNA of the CDR3 is TGTGCCAGCAGCTTGACAGGGGATGGGACTGAAGCTTTCTTT. As protein: CASSLTGDGTEAFF.